This TCR beta chain stems from a study of metastatic and nonmetastatic thyroid tumors. Study background: Malignant thyroid and benign thyroid patients provided blood and tumor or nodule tissue whose repertoires were compared.

Germline V gene sequence: CDR1 SGHTA, CDR2 FQGNSA. Deletions cut 4 bases from V and 5 bases from J, with 14 bases between. CDR3 length: 15 residues. Many counts were recorded for this clone. Every patient underwent thyroid surgery untreated. In the source study's methods: Between-group CDR3 differences, defined by clinicopathological status, yielded a distant-metastasis classifier for papillary thyroid cancer. TCRdb re-analyzed the PCR reads using MiXCR. The V and J calls, along with clone size, are taken from TCRdb and not from the paper's own processing. Of 30,000 to 45,000 clones in the sample, roughly 27% were seen once.

This receptor was identified in a female donor with papillary thyroid cancer or a benign thyroid nodule (not recorded which). Some clones in this sample may be carry-over from other donors' samples. The sequenced sample was blood. The chain has TRBV7-2 and TRBJ2-2, with a possible D match to TRBD1 (5 bases). DNA of the CDR3: TGTGCCAGCAGCTACGAATGGGGCAGGACCGGGGAGCTGTTTTTT. This gives the protein CASSYEWGRTGELFF.